The 23 T cell receptor beta chains listed next were all sequenced from one sample in a study of cytomegalovirus exposure and HLA in healthy donors. This PCR relied on a set of 60 Vbeta primers and 13 Jbeta primers. TCRdb's copy holds only in-frame clones and misses some; the assay was immunoSEQ multiplex PCR. The sample comprises 250,000 or so clones, 85% to 95% of which are singletons, and 1.5% to 2% rests with the top ten. Sequences were obtained from PBMCs. The receptor source for this set is a girl aged 2-10 years in good health and CMV-seronegative.

The chain joins TRBV5-4 to TRBJ1-2; the D is unclear. This CDR3 has 13 amino acids. V lost 3 bases, J lost 5 bases, and 11 bases lay in between. In germline, CDR1 is SGHNT, CDR2 YYREEE (reference sequence). CDR3 bases: TGTGCCAGCAGCTCTATTTCCGGGTATGGCTACACCTTC. This translates into CASSSISGYGYTF.

The rearrangement joins TRBV9 to TRBJ2-2; a weak D match, TRBD2 (6 bases). This CDR3 has 16 amino acids. V shed 3 bases and J shed 6 bases, with 18 bases lying between them. Germline values: CDR1 SGDLS, CDR2 YYNGEE. CDR3 loop: CASSAQGLLGAGELFF. CDR3 in DNA: TGTGCCAGCAGCGCTCAGGGACTTCTGGGTGCCGGGGAGCTGTTTTTT.

The chain has TRBV13 and TRBJ2-4; TRBD2 agrees at 7 bases. V dropped 5 bases and J dropped 5; count of bases not matched to a gene: 9. Germline CDR1 PRHDT, CDR2 FYEKMQ (reference sequence). The CDR3 sequence is 15 residues long. The chain's CDR3 is CASSPREARENIQYF. The DNA for the CDR3 is TGTGCCAGCAGCCCCCGGGAGGCGAGGGAAAACATTCAGTACTTC. The variable domain in full, completed from reference TRBV13 and TRBJ2-4, reads AAGVIQSPRHLIKEKRETATLKCYPIPRHDTVYWYQQGPGQDPQFLISFYEKMQSDKGSIPDRFSAQQFSDYHSELNMSSLELGDSALYFCASSPREARENIQYFGAGTRLSVL.

The chain joins TRBV6-1 to TRBJ2-4; D is possibly TRBD2 (5 bases). Trimming cost V 8 bases and J 7 bases, with 9 bases left between them. Germline assignment: CDR1 MNHNS and CDR2 SASEGT. The CDR3 totals 11 residues. As DNA, the CDR3 is TGTGCCAGCGAGGAGGTGAACATTCAGTACTTC. This gives the protein CASEEVNIQYF.

The chain couples TRBV2 to TRBJ2-1; D remains unclear. Germline V gene lookup returns CDR1 SNHLY and CDR2 FYNNEI. Deletions cut 4 bases from V and 0 bases from J, with 7 bases between. The CDR3 consists of 14 residues. This CDR3 reads CASSARNSYNEQFF. In DNA form, the CDR3 reads TGTGCCAGCAGTGCGCGTAACTCCTACAATGAGCAGTTCTTC.

The chain links TRBV28 to TRBJ2-7; TRBD1 agrees at 7 bases. V trimming: 5 bases; J trimming: 7 bases; junction bases outside the gene matches: 5. The CDR3 sequence is 12 residues long. The germline V gene encodes CDR1 MDHEN and CDR2 SYDVKM. The CDR3 protein is CASSDRDREQYF. The CDR3 nucleotides are TGTGCCAGCAGTGACAGGGACCGAGAGCAGTACTTC.

The genes are TRBV19 and TRBJ2-1, with 10 bases that match TRBD2. Germline loops: CDR1 LNHDA, CDR2 SQIVND (reference sequence). This CDR3 is built from 15 residues. The V segment lost 9 bases and the J segment 8 bases; nucleotides outside the gene matches: 13. The CDR3, as DNA: TGTGCCAGCCAGACTACTAGCGGGGTTCTCGATGAGCAGTTCTTC. This gives the protein CASQTTSGVLDEQFF. Variable domain in full (rest from reference TRBV19 and TRBJ2-1): DGGITQSPKYLFRKEGQNVTLSCEQNLNHDAMYWYRQDPGQGLRLIYYSQIVNDFQKGDIAEGYSVSREKKESFPLTVTSAQKNPTAFYLCASQTTSGVLDEQFFGPGTRLTVL.

This chain uses TRBV6-1 with TRBJ2-3, with 12 bases lining up with TRBD2. V dropped 4 bases and J dropped 3; count of bases not matched to a gene: 8. Per the germline V gene, CDR1 is MNHNS and CDR2 is SASEGT. The CDR3 contains 17 residues. In DNA, the CDR3 is TGTGCCAGCAGTGCGACCGGGACTAGCGGGTTGACAGATACGCAGTATTTT. Its protein is CASSATGTSGLTDTQYF.

This sequence joins TRBV27 and TRBJ2-5, with 7 positions matching TRBD2. Germline V CDR1 and CDR2: MNHEY, SMNVEV (reference sequence). The V segment lost 1 base and the J segment 5 bases; nucleotides outside the gene matches: 4. CDR3 size: 14 residues. The CDR3 protein is CASSLYIGGETQYF. In nucleotides, the CDR3 is TGTGCCAGCAGTTTATATATCGGGGGGGAGACCCAGTACTTC.

V is TRBV30 and J is TRBJ2-1; weak D call: TRBD1 (5 bases). V dropped 0 bases and J dropped 9 bases, with 9 bases sitting between them. The CDR3 loop spans 12 amino acids. The germline V gene has CDR1 GTSNPN and CDR2 SVGIG (reference sequence). For the CDR3, the DNA is TGTGCCTGGAGTGTACTTAGGGGTGAGCAGTTCTTC. It codes for CAWSVLRGEQFF.

The chain links TRBV27 to TRBJ1-2; tentative D call: TRBD1 (5 bases). Germline CDR1 is MNHEY and CDR2 is SMNVEV (reference sequence). The CDR3 consists of 13 residues. V was cut by 3 bases and J by 7 bases, with 12 bases left in between. The CDR3 is CASSFGGECGYTF. The CDR3 bases are TGTGCCAGCAGTTTTGGAGGGGAGTGTGGCTACACCTTC.

The gene calls are TRBV7-2 and TRBJ2-7; 7 bases fit TRBD1. The CDR3 consists of 15 residues. Unmatched junction bases numbered 5, after V lost 3 bases and J lost 0 bases. Germline loops: CDR1 SGHTA, CDR2 FQGNSA. The CDR3 DNA follows: TGTGCCAGCAGCTTTGGGACAGCCAGCTCCTACGAGCAGTACTTC. Protein: CASSFGTASSYEQYF. The full variable domain, with the rest looked up from reference TRBV7-2 and TRBJ2-7, is GAGVSQSPSNKVTEKGKDVELRCDPISGHTALYWYRQSLGQGLEFLIYFQGNSAPDKSGLPSDRFSAERTGGSVSTLTIQRTQQEDSAVYLCASSFGTASSYEQYFGPGTRLTVT.

This clone was seen only once. V gene TRBV9 combines with J gene TRBJ1-2; 12 positions match TRBD1. The CDR3 loop spans 15 amino acids. Germline values: CDR1 SGDLS, CDR2 YYNGEE. V lost 4 bases and J lost 8; bases outside the gene matches: 9. The CDR3 protein is CASSLRDRGLGGYTF. The CDR3 DNA is TGTGCCAGCAGCTTAAGGGACAGGGGGCTGGGGGGCTACACCTTC.

The chain links TRBV27 to TRBJ2-3; 9 bases line up with TRBD1. V dropped 6 bases and J dropped 2; count of bases not matched to a gene: 6. CDR1 and CDR2 from the germline V gene are MNHEY and SMNVEV (reference sequence). This CDR3 is built from 15 residues. The CDR3 nucleotides read TGTGCCAGCAGACGGGACAGGGTTAACACAGATACGCAGTATTTT. Translation gives CASRRDRVNTDTQYF.

This rearrangement joins TRBV6-1 to TRBJ1-4; no firm D call. The germline gives CDR1 MNHNS, CDR2 SASEGT. Deletions cut 5 bases from V and 11 bases from J, with 12 bases between. The CDR3 length is 12 residues. The CDR3: CASSSRVEKLFF. CDR3 DNA sequence: TGTGCCAGCAGTTCCCGGGTCGAGAAACTGTTTTTT.

This clone was detected only once. This rearrangement joins TRBV4-1 to TRBJ2-1; 10 bases fit TRBD1. V was clipped by 3 bases and J by 7 bases; unmatched bases: 6. Germline lookup yields CDR1 MGHRA and CDR2 YSYEKL. This CDR3 contains 15 residues. The CDR3 bases are TGCGCCAGCAGCCACCCGGGACAGGGGTTAAATGAGCAGTTCTTC. This encodes CASSHPGQGLNEQFF.

The rearrangement links TRBV27 to TRBJ2-1; 13 bases fit TRBD2. With 8 bases clipped from V and 4 bases from J, the junction kept 23 bases outside the gene matches. The CDR3 length is 21 residues. CDR1 MNHEY and CDR2 SMNVEV come from the germline V gene (reference sequence). The CDR3 DNA sequence: TGTGCCAGCCGAGAGGATGGATCATTCTCCGGGACTAGCGGGACATACAATGAGCAGTTCTTC. It encodes CASREDGSFSGTSGTYNEQFF.

The V gene is TRBV2, the J gene TRBJ1-2, with a possible D match to TRBD1 (5 bases). The germline gives CDR1 SNHLY, CDR2 FYNNEI. This CDR3 comprises 14 residues. V shed 10 bases and J shed 7 bases, with 22 bases lying between them. CDR3 amino acids: CATTMAGTVGGYTF. The CDR3 DNA reads TGTGCCACCACAATGGCGGGGACGGTCGGTGGCTACACCTTC.

This chain joins TRBV29-1 and TRBJ1-2; perhaps TRBD1 as D (6 bases). Germline CDR1 SQVTM, CDR2 ANQGSEA. Trimming took off 4 bases at V and 3 bases at J, with 9 bases between the two ends. The CDR3 spans 12 residues. The CDR3 sequence is CSVAGGDYGYTF. The CDR3 bases are TGCAGCGTTGCTGGGGGCGACTATGGCTACACCTTC.

The chain couples TRBV7-2 to TRBJ2-7; D unresolved. Looked up from germline, CDR1 is SGHTA and CDR2 is FQGNSA. The CDR3 runs 13 residues. Trimming pared 0 bases from V and 3 bases from J, leaving 6 bases between. CDR3 nucleotides: TGTGCCAGCAGCTTAGCTCCAAACTACGAGCAGTACTTC. This encodes CASSLAPNYEQYF.

V gene TRBV11-2 combines with J gene TRBJ2-3; D unresolved. In germline, CDR1 is SGHAT, CDR2 FQNNGV. With 6 bases removed from V and 4 bases from J, the gap between germline ends came to 11 bases. This CDR3 comprises 13 residues. The CDR3 nucleotides read TGTGCCAGCAGACTCTTGGTCGCAGATACGCAGTATTTT. It codes for CASRLLVADTQYF.

The chain uses TRBV5-1 and TRBJ2-7, with a possible D match to TRBD2 (5 bases). This CDR3 has 14 residues. Germline CDR1 and CDR2: SGHRS and YFSETQ. Trimming cost V 5 bases and J 0 bases, with 12 bases left between them. The CDR3 DNA is TGCGCCAGCAGTAACAGCGGACTCTCCTACGAGCAGTACTTC. Its translation is CASSNSGLSYEQYF.

This chain links TRBV28 with TRBJ2-7; a possible D gene is TRBD1 (5 bases). V was cut by 8 bases and J by 1 base, with 9 bases left in between. From germline, CDR1 is MDHEN and CDR2 SYDVKM. CDR3 size: 12 residues. In DNA, the CDR3 is TGTGCCAGCTGGGGCGGTTCCTACGAGCAGTACTTC. Its translation is CASWGGSYEQYF.